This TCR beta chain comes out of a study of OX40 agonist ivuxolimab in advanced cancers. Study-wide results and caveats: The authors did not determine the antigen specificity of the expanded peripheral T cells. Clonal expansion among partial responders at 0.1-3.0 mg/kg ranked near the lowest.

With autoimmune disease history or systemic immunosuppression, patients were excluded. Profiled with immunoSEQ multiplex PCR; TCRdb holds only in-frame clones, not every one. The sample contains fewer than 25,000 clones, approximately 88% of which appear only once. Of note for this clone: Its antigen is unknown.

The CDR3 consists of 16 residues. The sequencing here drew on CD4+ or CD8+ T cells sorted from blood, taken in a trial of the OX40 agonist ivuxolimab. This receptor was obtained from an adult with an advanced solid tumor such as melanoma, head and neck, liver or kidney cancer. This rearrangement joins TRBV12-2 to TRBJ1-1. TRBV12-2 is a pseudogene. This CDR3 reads CASRLATGGQGTEAFF. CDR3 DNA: TGTGCAAGTCGCTTAGCGACGGGGGGGCAGGGGACTGAAGCTTTCTTT.